This TCR beta chain was obtained from a study of T cell repertoires in cytomegalovirus infection. Study summary: Matching HLA type, along with CMV infection, was indicated by public TCR beta signatures.

The germline CDR1 and CDR2 sequences are SGHRS and YFSETQ. This CDR3 has 15 amino acids. V was pared by 7 bases and J by 6 bases, with 14 bases of the junction left unmatched. A few counts support this clonotype. Its antigen is undetermined. TCRdb itself ran the reads through MiXCR, one entry per CDR3 protein. The table lists fewer than 1,000,000 distinct CDR3 sequences, roughly 31% of them singletons. This sequence was found in a human donor in good health (CMV status not recorded). Some clones in this sample may be carry-over from other donors' samples. This chain joins TRBV5-1 and TRBJ1-2; 8 bases line up with TRBD1. Sequenced material: cultured CD8+ T cells from PBMCs, taken from culture after CMV antigen stimulation. CDR3 in DNA: TGCGCCAGCCTCCTCCAGCCAGGGGGCGCGGATGGCTACACCTTC. The encoded protein is CASLLQPGGADGYTF. The whole variable domain, remainder taken from reference TRBV5-1 and TRBJ1-2, is KAGVTQTPRYLIKTRGQQVTLSCSPISGHRSVSWYQQTPGQGLQFLFEYFSETQRNKGNFPGRFSGRQFSNSRSEMNVSTLELGDSALYLCASLLQPGGADGYTFGSGTRLTVV.